What follows is one T cell receptor beta chain and its context. The CDR3 has 13 amino acids. V was shortened by 1 base and J by 3 bases, with 7 bases between the two germline ends. The germline gives CDR1 SGHRS, CDR2 YFSETQ. This sample is drawn from a study of blood T cell repertoires in COVID-19. Clones were read by immunoSEQ multiplex PCR, and TCRdb kept only the in-frame ones, dropping some. The sample holds 45,000 or so clones; 75% to 90% are singletons and the top ten take approximately 2.1%. Sequencing input: peripheral blood. The V and J genes are TRBV5-1 and TRBJ2-5; D is undetermined. The sequence was collected from a woman older than 75 with COVID-19, enrolled during active disease. The CDR3 DNA sequence: TGCGCCAGCAGCTTGCAGGCAGAAGAGACCCAGTACTTC. This sequence encodes CASSLQAEETQYF. Full variable domain (outside the CDR3, taken from reference TRBV5-1 and TRBJ2-5): KAGVTQTPRYLIKTRGQQVTLSCSPISGHRSVSWYQQTPGQGLQFLFEYFSETQRNKGNFPGRFSGRQFSNSRSEMNVSTLELGDSALYLCASSLQAEETQYFGPGTRLLVL.